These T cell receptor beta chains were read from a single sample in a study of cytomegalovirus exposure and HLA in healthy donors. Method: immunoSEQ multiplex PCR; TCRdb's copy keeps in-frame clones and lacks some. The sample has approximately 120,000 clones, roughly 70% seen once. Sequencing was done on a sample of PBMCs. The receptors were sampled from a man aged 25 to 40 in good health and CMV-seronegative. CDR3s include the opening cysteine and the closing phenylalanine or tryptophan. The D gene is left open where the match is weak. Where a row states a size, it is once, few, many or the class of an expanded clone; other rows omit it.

TGTGCCAGCAGACCATTTATTTTCCAGGGGGCCGCCGTACAAGAGACCCAGTACTTC,CASRPFIFQGAAVQETQYF,once,TRBV27,TRBJ2-5,TRBD1
TGTGCCAGCAGCCAAGGACTAGCGGGGGGAGGTACAGATACGCAGTATTTT,CASSQGLAGGGTDTQYF,few,TRBV4-2,TRBJ2-3,TRBD2
TGCGCCAGCAGCTTGACCGGACTAGCGGGTGCCTACAATGAGCAGTTCTTC,CASSLTGLAGAYNEQFF,-,TRBV5-1,TRBJ2-1,TRBD2
TGTGCCAGCAGTTCCCCCACGGGGAGGCAGAATTCACCCCTCCACTTT,CASSSPTGRQNSPLHF,-,TRBV6-5,TRBJ1-6,-
TGTGCCAGCAATCAGGCAGGGACCCAGTACTTC,CASNQAGTQYF,-,TRBV2,TRBJ2-5,-
TGTGCCAGCAGCGTAGGACTCTTCGATTCACCCCTCCACTTT,CASSVGLFDSPLHF,once,TRBV9,TRBJ1-6,-
TGTGCCAGCGGGCAGACTAGCGGGGTCGAGGGGGAGACCCAGTACTTC,CASGQTSGVEGETQYF,-,TRBV9,TRBJ2-5,TRBD2
TGCGCCAGCAGCCAAGAGGTGGACAAGTATTCACCCCTCCACTTT,CASSQEVDKYSPLHF,-,TRBV4-3,TRBJ1-6,-
TGCGCCAGCAGCCCTCCACAGGGGGCCGAGACTCAGCCCCAGCATTTT,CASSPPQGAETQPQHF,-,TRBV4-1,TRBJ1-5,TRBD1
TGCGCCAGCAGCCAAACCGGACAGGGCAGCTCCTATAATTCACCCCTCCACTTT,CASSQTGQGSSYNSPLHF,-,TRBV4-3,TRBJ1-6,TRBD1
TGTGCCAGCAGTGAGACAGGGGCCTCTGGAAACACCATATATTTT,CASSETGASGNTIYF,-,TRBV6-1,TRBJ1-3,TRBD1
TGTGCCAGCAGCGCGATCGGGGGGGCCTATGGCTACACCTTC,CASSAIGGAYGYTF,few,TRBV7-2,TRBJ1-2,-
TGTGCCAGCAGCTTAGCGGGCCAGAACACCGGGGAGCTGTTTTTT,CASSLAGQNTGELFF,-,TRBV7-6,TRBJ2-2,-
TGCGCCAGCAGCCTAAGTTCACAGGGAACCCTCTATAATTCACCCCTCCACTTT,CASSLSSQGTLYNSPLHF,-,TRBV4-1,TRBJ1-6,-
TGTGCCTGGAGCCGGGGCACTGAAGCTTTCTTT,CAWSRGTEAFF,few,TRBV30,TRBJ1-1,-
TGTGCCAGCAGTGACAACAGGGGATACAACACTGAAGCTTTCTTT,CASSDNRGYNTEAFF,-,TRBV28,TRBJ1-1,TRBD1
TGTGCCAGCAGCTTTCCAGGGTCCCCCTACGAGCAGTACTTC,CASSFPGSPYEQYF,few,TRBV5-6,TRBJ2-7,-
TGTGCCAGCAGCTTAAGCGGGGAAGAGACCCAGTACTTC,CASSLSGEETQYF,-,TRBV7-3,TRBJ2-5,-
TGTGCCTGGACTTTACTACCGGGGAACACTGAAGCTTTCTTT,CAWTLLPGNTEAFF,few,TRBV30,TRBJ1-1,-
TGTGCCTGGAGAGGACTCCAAAGACAGTTCTTC,CAWRGLQRQFF,-,TRBV30,TRBJ2-1,-
TGTGCCAGCAGCTTATGGGGGCAGACCTATAATTCACCCCTCCACTTT,CASSLWGQTYNSPLHF,-,TRBV7-2,TRBJ1-6,-
TGCGCCAGCAGCTTGTTTGCGGGAGGGCCCCATGAGCAGTTCTTC,CASSLFAGGPHEQFF,-,TRBV5-1,TRBJ2-1,TRBD2
TGTGCCAGCAGTTCGCCCCAGGACAACTACGAGCAGTACTTC,CASSSPQDNYEQYF,-,TRBV28,TRBJ2-7,-
TGTGCCAGCAGCTTAGAAGCAGGGACTGGAAACACCATATATTTT,CASSLEAGTGNTIYF,few,TRBV7-2,TRBJ1-3,-
TGTGCCAGCAGCCTAACCCCTGGAGGCGGAGAGACCCAGTACTTC,CASSLTPGGGETQYF,-,TRBV7-2,TRBJ2-5,-
TGTGCCAGCAGGGCTCTCGCAGATACGCAGTATTTT,CASRALADTQYF,-,TRBV6-1,TRBJ2-3,-
TGTGCCAGCAGCTCCTTCAGGAATCAGCCCCAGCATTTT,CASSSFRNQPQHF,-,TRBV13,TRBJ1-5,-
TGCAGCGTGGGGCCCTACGAGCAGTACTTC,CSVGPYEQYF,-,TRBV29-1,TRBJ2-7,-